Shown below are 11 T cell receptor beta chains from a single sample sequenced in a study of siplizumab effects on memory and regulatory T cells. The data were produced by immunoSEQ multiplex PCR, yet TCRdb's version contains in-frame clones alone and is incomplete. The top ten clones hold roughly 0.031% of a sample with about 91,000 clones, over 95% of them seen once. The specimen was naive CD4+ T cells sorted from blood. The receptors here all came from a human donor in good health.

V is TRBV7-2 and J is TRBJ1-1, with 10 nucleotides matching TRBD1. There are 17 residues in the CDR3. CDR1 is SGHTA, CDR2 FQGNSA, per germline. V lost 4 bases and J lost 5; bases outside the gene matches: 13. CDR3 sequence: CASSYLTGGLSYTEAFF. The CDR3 DNA sequence: TGTGCCAGCAGCTACCTGACAGGGGGCCTCTCTTATACTGAAGCTTTCTTT. The full variable domain, with the rest looked up from reference TRBV7-2 and TRBJ1-1, is GAGVSQSPSNKVTEKGKDVELRCDPISGHTALYWYRQSLGQGLEFLIYFQGNSAPDKSGLPSDRFSAERTGGSVSTLTIQRTQQEDSAVYLCASSYLTGGLSYTEAFFGQGTRLTVV.

V gene TRBV18 combines with J gene TRBJ2-7; 7 bases agree with TRBD1. Germline V gene data show CDR1 as KGHSH and CDR2 as LQKENI. The CDR3 extends over 14 amino acids. Germline trimming cut 2 bases from V and 5 bases from J; bases unmatched to any gene: 6. CDR3 amino acids: CASSPRGTADEQYF. Here the CDR3 DNA reads TGTGCCAGCTCACCAAGAGGGACAGCCGACGAGCAGTACTTC.

This clone appeared a single time. This chain connects TRBV7-3 to TRBJ2-3; 8 nucleotides agree with TRBD1. With V trimmed by 4 bases and J by 0 bases, 0 bases remained unmatched. CDR1 and CDR2 from the germline V gene are SGHTA and FQGTGA. CDR3 length: 14 residues. CDR3 in DNA: TGTGCCAGCAGCTGGGACAGGAGCACAGATACGCAGTATTTT. Its protein product is CASSWDRSTDTQYF. The complete variable domain, with remaining parts taken from reference TRBV7-3 and TRBJ2-3, reads GAGVSQTPSNKVTEKGKYVELRCDPISGHTALYWYRQSLGQGPEFLIYFQGTGAADDSGLPNDRFFAVRPEGSVSTLKIQRTERGDSAVYLCASSWDRSTDTQYFGPGTRLTVL.

The chain is built from TRBV30 and TRBJ1-1, with 10 bases that match TRBD1. J gave up 4 bases and V 4 bases, and 9 bases lay outside the gene matches. Germline V CDR1 and CDR2: GTSNPN, SVGIG (reference sequence). CDR3 size: 15 residues. The CDR3 DNA follows: TGTGCCTGGACACGACAGGGGGCGCGTCCCACTGAAGCTTTCTTT. This sequence encodes CAWTRQGARPTEAFF.

V is TRBV5-1 and J is TRBJ2-2, with 8 nucleotides matching TRBD1. Germline V gives CDR1 SGHRS, CDR2 YFSETQ. The trim removed 3 bases at V and 4 bases at J, leaving 5 bases unmatched. This CDR3 is built from 15 residues. As DNA, the CDR3 is TGCGCCAGCAGCTCCCGGACAGGGTCCACCGGGGAGCTGTTTTTT. Protein product: CASSSRTGSTGELFF.

This chain links TRBV19 with TRBJ1-2; 8 bases map to TRBD1. The germline CDR1 and CDR2 sequences are LNHDA and SQIVND (reference sequence). This CDR3 comprises 15 residues. Trimming cost V 3 bases and J 4 bases; bases outside gene matches: 7. The CDR3 coding sequence is TGTGCCAGTAGTATGGCCCGGACAGGGTCCTATGGCTACACCTTC. Protein: CASSMARTGSYGYTF.

The chain combines TRBV6-1 with TRBJ1-2; D gene unclear. Per germline, CDR1 MNHNS and CDR2 SASEGT. The CDR3 covers 14 residues. The V and J ends lost 0 bases and 4 bases respectively, with 9 bases between them. The CDR3 here is CASSEASRSYGYTF. CDR3 DNA: TGTGCCAGCAGTGAAGCGAGCAGGTCCTATGGCTACACCTTC.

The CDR3 region is CASRRQSPTNEKLFF. The CDR3 coding sequence is TGTGCCAGCAGACGACAGAGCCCAACTAATGAAAAACTGTTTTTT. The gene calls are TRBV6-5 and TRBJ1-4, with D possibly TRBD1 on 5 matching bases. Germline values: CDR1 MNHEY, CDR2 SVGAGI. CDR3 length equals 15 residues. Trimming removed 6 bases at V and 0 bases at J, with 11 bases between.

The chain couples TRBV5-1 to TRBJ2-2; D gene ambiguous. Trimming stripped 0 bases from V and 2 bases from J, with 8 bases between. Germline assignment: CDR1 SGHRS and CDR2 YFSETQ. This CDR3 spans 15 amino acids. The CDR3 sequence is CASSLAPLNTGELFF. The CDR3 bases are TGCGCCAGCAGCTTGGCCCCCCTAAACACCGGGGAGCTGTTTTTT.

The chain combines TRBV18 with TRBJ1-5; 8 bases fit TRBD1. The V gene's germline CDR1 is KGHSH and CDR2 LQKENI. Trimming at V came to 6 bases and at J to 5 bases, leaving 15 bases not matched to a gene. The CDR3 spans 17 residues. The CDR3: CASSRYITGGADQPQHF. DNA of the CDR3: TGTGCCAGCTCGCGTTATATTACAGGGGGTGCGGATCAGCCCCAGCATTTT.

The CDR3 region has the DNA TGTGCCAGTAGCCCCAGGGTGGGTGGCTACACCTTC. Residues: CASSPRVGGYTF. The V gene is TRBV19, the J gene TRBJ1-2; D perhaps matches TRBD1 (5 bases). The CDR3 spans 12 residues. Germline CDR1 LNHDA, CDR2 SQIVND (reference sequence). V was pared by 6 bases and J by 7 bases, with 12 bases between.